The 15 T cell receptor beta chains below were found in one sample sequenced in a study of T-cell memory formation after mild COVID-19. TCRdb independently ran MiXCR on the 5' RACE reads; one entry per CDR3 protein. Here the sample spans 250,000 to 300,000 distinct CDR3 sequences, around 15% being singletons. Sequenced input: PBMCs or a T cell subset sorted from them (not recorded which). The receptors originated from a young man who had mild COVID-19 (a few samples of this study predate the infection). Cell type and time point are not known.

The chain is built from TRBV5-1 and TRBJ1-1; possibly TRBD1 for D (6 bases). The germline V and J ends were trimmed by 0 bases and 4 bases, with 13 bases remaining between them. Germline CDR1 and CDR2: SGHRS and YFSETQ. The CDR3 extends over 15 amino acids. The CDR3 nucleotides read TGCGCCAGCAGCTTGGCCAGGGGTTCTGCCACTGAAGCTTTCTTT. Encoded protein: CASSLARGSATEAFF.

The chain recombines TRBV19 with TRBJ2-3; D not certain. In germline, CDR1 is LNHDA, CDR2 SQIVND (reference sequence). Between the trimmed V and J ends, which lost 6 bases and 2 bases, there was a span of 12 bases. The length of the CDR3 is 14 residues. The CDR3 is CASSPDGTTDTQYF. The CDR3 region has the DNA TGTGCCAGTAGCCCAGACGGTACCACAGATACGCAGTATTTT. Combining the CDR3 with reference TRBV19 and TRBJ2-3 gives the whole variable domain DGGITQSPKYLFRKEGQNVTLSCEQNLNHDAMYWYRQDPGQGLRLIYYSQIVNDFQKGDIAEGYSVSREKKESFPLTVTSAQKNPTAFYLCASSPDGTTDTQYFGPGTRLTVL.

This chain connects TRBV7-8 to TRBJ1-1, with unresolved D. Germline CDR1 SGHVS, CDR2 FQNEAQ. V dropped 1 base and J dropped 4 bases, with 16 bases sitting between them. The CDR3 runs 16 residues. The CDR3 sequence is CASSLGLDPGVTEAFF. In nucleotides, the CDR3 is TGTGCCAGCAGCTTAGGCCTGGATCCCGGAGTCACTGAAGCTTTCTTT.

The rearrangement joins TRBV10-3 to TRBJ2-2; D may match TRBD1 or TRBD2 (5 bases each). V lost 6 bases and J lost 2, with 13 bases in between. The CDR3 has 15 residues. Germline loops: CDR1 ENHRY, CDR2 SYGVKD. The CDR3 nucleotides read TGTGCCATCAGGCCCGGGGCAGGAAACACCGGGGAGCTGTTTTTT. It is translated as CAIRPGAGNTGELFF.

This clonotype appeared a few times. The chain employs TRBV9 and TRBJ2-5; D not certain. The CDR3 length is 13 residues. Germline V gene lookup returns CDR1 SGDLS and CDR2 YYNGEE. The V end was cut by 0 bases, the J end by 3 bases, with 6 bases between. The CDR3, as DNA: TGTGCCAGCAGCGTAGCAGTAGAAGAGACCCAGTACTTC. This sequence encodes CASSVAVEETQYF.

The chain uses TRBV12-3 or TRBV12-4 and TRBJ2-1, with 10 bases aligning to TRBD2. The CDR3 has 16 amino acids. V dropped 2 bases and J dropped 5; count of bases not matched to a gene: 6. In nucleotides, the CDR3 is TGTGCCAGCAGTTTACTAGCGGGGGACCCTGACAATGAGCAGTTCTTC. Translating it yields CASSLLAGDPDNEQFF.

The J gene is TRBJ2-5, the V gene TRBV7-2, with a possible D match to TRBD1 (5 bases). This CDR3 has 15 amino acids. Germline V gene sequence: CDR1 SGHTA, CDR2 FQGNSA. V was cut by 2 bases and J by 7 bases, with 17 bases left in between. Written as DNA, the CDR3 is TGTGCCAGCAGCTTACAGGGCCCACCTGGTGGGACCCAGTACTTC. It specifies CASSLQGPPGGTQYF.

The chain employs TRBV7-2 and TRBJ2-3, with D uncertain. The V and J ends lost 3 bases and 8 bases respectively, with 18 bases between them. This CDR3 spans 15 amino acids. Germline V gene sequence: CDR1 SGHTA, CDR2 FQGNSA. The CDR3 loop is CASSFEDSLVRTQYF. CDR3 in DNA: TGTGCCAGCAGCTTCGAAGACTCCTTAGTGCGTACGCAGTATTTT.

This clonotype was counted at least ten times. The chain uses TRBV20-1 and TRBJ2-2; D gene unclear. Deletions cut 0 bases from V and 0 bases from J, with 11 bases between. The CDR3 totals 16 residues. Germline lookup yields CDR1 DFQATT and CDR2 SNEGSKA (reference sequence). CDR3 region: CSARDKAQANTGELFF. CDR3 nucleotides: TGCAGTGCTAGAGATAAGGCGCAGGCGAACACCGGGGAGCTGTTTTTT.

The table lists this clonotype with a few counts. The rearrangement links TRBV7-6 to TRBJ1-3; D not certain. Germline V lookup: CDR1 SGHVS, CDR2 FNYEAQ. CDR3 length equals 13 residues. V was pared by 3 bases and J by 2 bases, with 5 bases between. Here the CDR3 reads CASSFGTGNTIYF. CDR3 coding DNA: TGTGCCAGCAGCTTTGGAACTGGAAACACCATATATTTT.

CDR3 DNA sequence: TGCAGTGTTTACGTGACCGATCAGCCCCAGCATTTT. Translation: CSVYVTDQPQHF. This sequence joins TRBV20-1 and TRBJ1-5; D is uncertain. The CDR3 sequence is 12 residues long. Germline CDR1 is DFQATT and CDR2 is SNEGSKA (reference sequence). The V end was cut by 7 bases, the J end by 5 bases, with 12 bases between.

Ten or more counts support this clonotype. The chain joins TRBV6-5 to TRBJ1-5, with TRBD1 matching over 8 bases. The CDR3 runs 14 residues. In germline, CDR1 is MNHEY, CDR2 SVGAGI. The V gene end was trimmed by 5 bases and the J gene end by 1 base; junction bases not matched to a gene: 1. CDR3 residues: CASSRTGSNQPQHF. The CDR3, as DNA: TGTGCCAGCAGTCGGACAGGGAGCAATCAGCCCCAGCATTTT.

This clonotype has more than one count but fewer than ten. J is TRBJ1-6 and V is TRBV5-1; the match to TRBD1 covers 7 bases. J was trimmed by 9 bases and V by 3 bases; bases with no gene match: 9. Germline CDR1 and CDR2: SGHRS and YFSETQ. The CDR3 consists of 15 residues. For the CDR3, the DNA is TGCGCCAGCAGCTCACGATCAGGGGGGATTTCACCCCTCCACTTT. This encodes CASSSRSGGISPLHF. The complete variable domain, with remaining parts taken from reference TRBV5-1 and TRBJ1-6, reads KAGVTQTPRYLIKTRGQQVTLSCSPISGHRSVSWYQQTPGQGLQFLFEYFSETQRNKGNFPGRFSGRQFSNSRSEMNVSTLELGDSALYLCASSSRSGGISPLHFGNGTRLTVT.

This clonotype was observed a handful of times. An end of the junction does not agree with germline; a read error may underlie this. This chain joins TRBV6-2 or TRBV6-3 and TRBJ2-6; D is ambiguous. Germline V gene data show CDR1 as MNHEY and CDR2 as SVGEGT. This CDR3 region has 17 residues. CDR3 DNA: TGTGCCAGCAGTTACACAGTCTACTCCTCTAGGGCCAACGTCCTGACTTTC. Protein product: CASSYTVYSSRANVLTF.

The chain links TRBV12-3 or TRBV12-4 to TRBJ2-2, with TRBD1 as a possible D gene (5 bases). The CDR3 runs to 14 residues. The ends were cut back, 6 bases at V and 3 bases at J, with 11 bases in the middle. The CDR3 bases are TGTGCCAGCAGCTTCGGACATGACACCGGGGAGCTGTTTTTT. This codes for CASSFGHDTGELFF.